The T cell receptor (beta chain) under discussion was sequenced for a study of radiation and T cells in renal cell carcinoma. Study overall: Nephrectomy followed 15 Gy stereotactic body radiation by 4 weeks.

Germline lookup yields CDR1 SGHNT and CDR2 YENEEA. Trimming stripped 0 bases from V and 5 bases from J, with 7 bases between. This CDR3 comprises 14 residues. Clones were read by immunoSEQ multiplex PCR, and TCRdb kept only the in-frame ones, dropping some. The table has more than 20,000 clones, roughly 80% seen once. This clone has just one count. The sample's time point: blood 2 weeks post-SBRT. Described treatment: 15 Gy SBRT to primary tumor, nephrectomy 4 weeks later. Serial blood draws occurred at baseline and 2 and 4 weeks post-SBRT. The rearrangement uses TRBV11-3 and TRBJ2-2; D is ambiguous. The receptor's source is a man between 60 and 70 years old with renal cell carcinoma. Here the sequenced sample was blood, taken from a patient whose treatment included radiotherapy and nephrectomy. CDR3 protein: CASSLDYETGELFF. The CDR3 bases are TGTGCCAGCAGCTTAGATTATGAAACCGGGGAGCTGTTTTTT.